These 21 T cell receptor beta chains were sequenced from one sample in a study of identical twins. A single record per CDR3 protein comes from TCRdb applying MiXCR to the 5' RACE reads. Of around 550,000 distinct CDR3 sequences listed, approximately 14% are singletons. This sample was also put to use in a study of yellow fever vaccine responses in identical twins.

Source material: CD4+ T cells sorted from blood. The origin of the receptors is a young woman in good health.

The chain links TRBV19 to TRBJ2-2; no definite D call. Germline values: CDR1 LNHDA, CDR2 SQIVND (reference sequence). The CDR3 has 14 amino acids. Deletions cut 2 bases from V and 1 base from J, with 5 bases between. For the CDR3, the DNA is TGTGCCAGTAGTATATCCAAGAACACCGGGGAGCTGTTTTTT. Protein sequence: CASSISKNTGELFF.

This clonotype came up a few times. CDR3 sequence: CASIPGGGETQYF. In DNA form, the CDR3 reads TGCGCCAGCATCCCGGGAGGAGGGGAGACCCAGTACTTC. The chain combines TRBV10-2 with TRBJ2-5; 7 bases map to TRBD2. CDR3 length: 13 residues. V lost 7 bases and J lost 5; bases outside the gene matches: 7. The germline V gene has CDR1 WSHSY and CDR2 SAAADI.

This chain joins TRBV15 and TRBJ1-2, with TRBD1 matching over 8 bases. Trimming at V came to 0 bases and at J to 2 bases, leaving 5 bases not matched to a gene. This CDR3 has 16 residues. CDR1 LNHNV and CDR2 YYDKDF come from the germline V gene (reference sequence). CDR3 residues: CATSRDQPGGNYGYTF. CDR3 coding DNA: TGTGCCACCAGCAGAGATCAACCAGGGGGCAACTATGGCTACACCTTC.

This clonotype has only a few counts. V is TRBV4-1 and J is TRBJ2-3; no clear D. The CDR3 contains 15 residues. Trimming shortened V by 6 bases and J by 3 bases, and 16 bases separated the two germline ends. CDR1 and CDR2 (germline): MGHRA, YSYEKL. The CDR3 nucleotides are TGCGCCAGCAGAGGGATGGTGATGGGAACAGATACGCAGTATTTT. The encoded protein is CASRGMVMGTDTQYF.

The chain is built from TRBV2 and TRBJ1-2, with 9 bases lining up with TRBD1. Germline V gene sequence: CDR1 SNHLY, CDR2 FYNNEI. V lost 6 bases, J lost 5 bases, and 10 bases stayed unmatched. CDR3 length equals 15 residues. The CDR3 is CASRDNRGPGYGYTF. CDR3 nucleotide sequence: TGTGCCAGCAGGGATAACAGGGGGCCGGGTTATGGCTACACCTTC. The whole variable domain, remainder taken from reference TRBV2 and TRBJ1-2, is EPEVTQTPSHQVTQMGQEVILRCVPISNHLYFYWYRQILGQKVEFLVSFYNNEISEKSEIFDDQFSVERPDGSNFTLKIRSTKLEDSAMYFCASRDNRGPGYGYTFGSGTRLTVV.

In its sample, this clonotype was seen a few times. DNA for the CDR3: TGTGCCAGCAGCTTAGGGACAGGGGGTAAGAACACTGAAGCTTTCTTT. Translating gives CASSLGTGGKNTEAFF. This chain joins TRBV5-5 and TRBJ1-1; 11 bases are a match to TRBD1. Trimming at V came to 2 bases and at J to 1 base, leaving 4 bases not matched to a gene. The CDR3 consists of 16 residues. Germline CDR1 SGHKS, CDR2 YYEKEE (reference sequence).

CDR3 protein: CASSFELAGGNNEQFF. DNA of the CDR3: TGCGCCAGCAGCTTTGAACTAGCGGGAGGGAACAATGAGCAGTTCTTC. The chain uses TRBV5-1 and TRBJ2-1, with 13 nucleotides matching TRBD2. The length of the CDR3 is 16 residues. Trimming at V came to 2 bases and at J to 5 bases, leaving 4 bases not matched to a gene. Germline CDR1 reads SGHRS; CDR2 reads YFSETQ.

This clonotype was counted a few times. CDR3 sequence reads: CASSPQGRSNEKLFF. CDR3 in DNA: TGTGCCAGCAGCCCGCAGGGGAGAAGTAATGAAAAACTGTTTTTT. This chain uses TRBV3-1 with TRBJ1-4; D is perhaps TRBD1 (6 bases). The CDR3 is made up of 15 amino acids. V dropped 4 bases and J dropped 4 bases, with 13 bases sitting between them. Germline CDR1 LGHDT, CDR2 YNNKEL (reference sequence). Complete variable domain (other parts from reference TRBV3-1 and TRBJ1-4): DTAVSQTPKYLVTQMGNDKSIKCEQNLGHDTMYWYKQDSKKFLKIMFSYNNKELIINETVPNRFSPKSPDKAHLNLHINSLELGDSAVYFCASSPQGRSNEKLFFGSGTQLSVL.

This clonotype has only a few counts. The gene calls are TRBV10-3 and TRBJ2-1, with D maybe TRBD2 (7 bases). CDR1 ENHRY and CDR2 SYGVKD come from the germline V gene. V shed 8 bases and J shed 0 bases, with 11 bases lying between them. The CDR3 is 14 amino acids. CDR3 nucleotides: TGTGCCATCGGGGGGGCCAACTCCTACAATGAGCAGTTCTTC. Amino acid sequence: CAIGGANSYNEQFF.

This clonotype was counted only a few times. The chain recombines TRBV7-7 with TRBJ2-3; 10 nucleotides agree with TRBD1. In germline, CDR1 is SSHAT, CDR2 FNYEAQ (reference sequence). The CDR3 sequence is 17 residues long. The ends lost 5 bases at V and 2 bases at J; junction bases unmatched: 10. This chain's CDR3 is CASSPNPGTGVTDTQYF. As DNA, the CDR3 is TGTGCCAGCAGCCCCAACCCCGGGACAGGGGTCACAGATACGCAGTATTTT. Full variable domain (rest looked up from reference TRBV7-7 and TRBJ2-3): GAGVSQSPRYKVTKRGQDVTLRCDPISSHATLYWYQQALGQGPEFLTYFNYEAQPDKSGLPSDRFSAERPEGSISTLTIQRTEQRDSAMYRCASSPNPGTGVTDTQYFGPGTRLTVL.

The chain couples TRBV11-2 to TRBJ2-5; D uncertain. Trimming removed 3 bases from V and 8 bases from J, with 10 bases in between. Per germline, CDR1 SGHAT and CDR2 FQNNGV. This CDR3 has 12 residues. CDR3 DNA: TGTGCCAGCAGCTTCGTATCTGGAACCCAGTACTTC. It is translated as CASSFVSGTQYF.

The sample holds many counts of this clonotype. The J gene is TRBJ2-1, the V gene TRBV12-3 or TRBV12-4; the match to TRBD2 covers 9 bases. V lost 7 bases, J lost 0 bases, and 13 bases stayed unmatched. The CDR3 has 18 amino acids. The CDR3 sequence is CASTRDLRGGSSYNEQFF. The CDR3, as DNA: TGTGCCAGCACCCGGGATCTGCGGGGGGGGAGCTCCTACAATGAGCAGTTCTTC.

The CDR3 DNA reads as TGTGCCAGTAGCCTAGGGACTAGCGGGATGTCTTCGAAAAACATTCAGTACTTC. Translating it yields CASSLGTSGMSSKNIQYF. This rearrangement joins TRBV19 to TRBJ2-4, with 13 bases identical to TRBD2. The CDR3 sequence is 18 residues long. CDR1 is LNHDA, CDR2 SQIVND, per germline (reference sequence). V dropped 6 bases and J dropped 4; count of bases not matched to a gene: 12.

This clonotype showed up just a few times. This chain links TRBV12-3 or TRBV12-4 with TRBJ1-1, with D uncertain. This CDR3 contains 14 residues. The germline V and J ends were trimmed by 6 bases and 4 bases, with 15 bases remaining between them. The CDR3 region is CASRVDLLSTEAFF. DNA of the CDR3: TGTGCCAGCAGGGTGGACTTACTGAGCACTGAAGCTTTCTTT.

This clonotype has more than one count but fewer than ten. V usage is TRBV5-1 and J usage is TRBJ1-1, with 8 bases aligning to TRBD1. Germline V lookup: CDR1 SGHRS, CDR2 YFSETQ. The length of the CDR3 is 14 residues. The V and J ends lost 4 bases and 5 bases, in that order; junction bases with no gene match: 7. The DNA for the CDR3 is TGCGCCAGCAGCGTACAGGGGGGGGGGACTGAAGCTTTCTTT. Protein product: CASSVQGGGTEAFF.

This clonotype showed up many times. This rearrangement joins TRBV3-1 to TRBJ2-5; D unresolved. The CDR3 runs to 11 residues. CDR1 LGHDT and CDR2 YNNKEL come from the germline V gene (reference sequence). Trimming cost V 6 bases and J 2 bases, with 4 bases left between them. DNA for the CDR3: TGTGCCAGCAGTCAACAAGAGACCCAGTACTTC. It encodes CASSQQETQYF.

This clonotype has only a few counts. The chain couples TRBV27 to TRBJ1-5; no clear D. Germline loops: CDR1 MNHEY, CDR2 SMNVEV (reference sequence). Trimming pared 7 bases from V and 6 bases from J, leaving 13 bases between. This CDR3 is 13 amino acids long. CDR3 sequence: CASKRSITQPQHF. DNA for the CDR3: TGTGCCAGCAAACGGAGCATAACTCAGCCCCAGCATTTT.

This clonotype was detected only a few times. The chain employs TRBV20-1 and TRBJ2-1; 9 bases fit TRBD1. The germline CDR1 and CDR2 sequences are DFQATT and SNEGSKA (reference sequence). After removal of 5 bases from V and 4 bases from J, the junction contained 6 bases not matched to a gene. The CDR3 runs 14 residues. CDR3 DNA sequence: TGCAGTGCTCCCCCGGGACAGGGTTACAATGAGCAGTTCTTC. It yields the protein CSAPPGQGYNEQFF.

The chain is built from TRBV20-1 and TRBJ2-3; 9 bases are shared with TRBD2. Trimming removed 3 bases from V and 2 bases from J; junction bases left unmatched: 3. This CDR3 is 14 amino acids long. Germline V gives CDR1 DFQATT, CDR2 SNEGSKA (reference sequence). The CDR3 nucleotides are TGCAGTGCTAGCGCTAGCGGGGCCACAGATACGCAGTATTTT. Its protein is CSASASGATDTQYF.

This clonotype was detected a few times. The chain has TRBV20-1 and TRBJ2-1, with 7 bases aligning to TRBD2. The V gene end was trimmed by 4 bases and the J gene end by 1 base; junction bases not matched to a gene: 10. CDR1 and CDR2 (germline): DFQATT, SNEGSKA (reference sequence). CDR3 length: 16 amino acids. CDR3 nucleotides: TGCAGTGCTACCGACCCCGGGACTAATTCCTACAATGAGCAGTTCTTC. Protein: CSATDPGTNSYNEQFF.

This clonotype has only a few counts. CDR3 DNA sequence: TGTGCCAGCACCTCTAGCACAGATACGCAGTATTTT. Translated, it gives CASTSSTDTQYF. The rearrangement links TRBV6-6 to TRBJ2-3; D not resolved. The germline V gene has CDR1 MNHNY and CDR2 SVGAGI (reference sequence). V was cut by 7 bases and J by 0 bases, with 5 bases left in between. The CDR3 spans 12 residues.